This T cell receptor beta chain was identified during a study of T cells in Graves' hyperthyroidism and ophthalmopathy. Researchers amplified the TCR beta CDR3 regions from RNA transcripts. HTBI primers were the set used in a first-round RT-PCR of the TCR CDR3. Each CDR3 protein gets one entry after TCRdb re-called the multiplex PCR reads with MiXCR. Here the sample spans 400,000 to 500,000 distinct CDR3 sequences, roughly an eighth being singletons. The sample holds many counts of this clonotype. Germline CDR1 is KGHSH and CDR2 is LQKENI. This CDR3 has 12 residues. The J segment lost 11 bases and the V segment lost 3 bases, leaving 6 bases of the junction unmatched.

Sequenced: blood. The rearrangement links TRBV18 to TRBJ1-1; 7 bases line up with TRBD1. The receptor was isolated from a woman under 30 with Graves' hyperthyroidism. CDR3 DNA sequence: TGTGCCAGCTCACCCGACAGGGAGGTTGCTTTCTTT. Residues: CASSPDREVAFF.